This T cell receptor (beta chain) was documented in a study of blood T cell repertoires in COVID-19. Repertoires were generated with immunoSEQ multiplex PCR, while TCRdb's copy carries only in-frame clones and drops some. The table includes about 170,000 clones, approximately 90% detected once. The CDR3 runs 14 residues. Germline trimming cut 3 bases from V and 2 bases from J; bases unmatched to any gene: 7. Germline loops: CDR1 DFQATT, CDR2 SNEGSKA (reference sequence). The receptor was isolated from a man between 60 and 75 years old with acute or convalescent COVID-19. The rearrangement links TRBV20-1 to TRBJ2-7; 7 nucleotides match TRBD2. Sequencing was done on a sample of peripheral blood. This CDR3 reads CSASASGETYEQYF. The CDR3 nucleotides are TGCAGTGCTAGTGCGAGCGGGGAGACCTACGAGCAGTACTTC.